A selection of T cell receptor beta chains follows, all from one sample in a study of response to subunit inactivated influenza vaccine. Each CDR3 protein gets one entry after TCRdb re-called the RT-PCR reads with MiXCR. The sample lists fewer than 750,000 distinct CDR3 sequences, approximately 14% occurring once. The sample consisted of PBMCs from blood, taken 12 days after vaccination. Source of these receptors: a man aged 45-65 years who received an inactivated influenza vaccine. The CDR3 runs from the conserved cysteine through the conserved F or W. Each record gives: J gene, D gene, V gene, clone size, CDR3 DNA, CDR3 protein. The D gene is left open where the match is weak. Expanded clones are given a class, and other clones once, few, many or no size at all.

j_gene: TRBJ1-2; d_gene: TRBD1; v_gene: TRBV2; abundance: .; CDR3nt: TGTGCCAGCAGTAGGGGACAGGGGAACTTC; CDR3aa: CASSRGQGNF
j_gene: TRBJ2-7; d_gene: .; v_gene: TRBV9; abundance: few; CDR3nt: TGTGCCAGCAGCGTAGGGTCAGGTTTGTACGAGCAGTACTTC; CDR3aa: CASSVGSGLYEQYF
j_gene: TRBJ2-7; d_gene: TRBD1; v_gene: TRBV9; abundance: few; CDR3nt: TGTGCCAGCAGCGTAGGGACAGGGTTCCCCTACGAGCAGTACTTC; CDR3aa: CASSVGTGFPYEQYF
j_gene: TRBJ1-1; d_gene: .; v_gene: TRBV5-5; abundance: .; CDR3nt: TGTGCCAGCAGCTTGCAAGGACAGCTCACAGAAGCTTTCTTT; CDR3aa: CASSLQGQLTEAFF
j_gene: TRBJ1-5; d_gene: TRBD1; v_gene: TRBV20-1; abundance: .; CDR3nt: TGCAGTGCGCAGACAGGGTCTTCAGCTGCAAATCAGCCCCAGCATTTT; CDR3aa: CSAQTGSSAANQPQHF
j_gene: TRBJ2-4; d_gene: TRBD1; v_gene: TRBV2; abundance: few; CDR3nt: TGTGCCAGCAGTAAAGGGACAGGGGCTAGCGCCAAAAACATTCAGTACTTC; CDR3aa: CASSKGTGASAKNIQYF
j_gene: TRBJ2-1; d_gene: TRBD2; v_gene: TRBV7-3; abundance: few; CDR3nt: TGTGCCAGCAGCTTACACGCCAGCGGGAGGATCTACAATGAGCAGTTCTTC; CDR3aa: CASSLHASGRIYNEQFF
j_gene: TRBJ2-7; d_gene: .; v_gene: TRBV28; abundance: .; CDR3nt: TGTGCCAGCATACCTTCAGGGGTAGGATACGAGCAGTACTTC; CDR3aa: CASIPSGVGYEQYF
j_gene: TRBJ2-2; d_gene: .; v_gene: TRBV5-1; abundance: .; CDR3nt: TGCGCCAGCAGCTACGGGTCGAACACCGGGGAGCTGTTTTTT; CDR3aa: CASSYGSNTGELFF
j_gene: TRBJ2-5; d_gene: .; v_gene: TRBV4-2; abundance: .; CDR3nt: TGTGCCAGCAGCCCCAGCACTAGCCACCAAGAGACCCAGTACTTC; CDR3aa: CASSPSTSHQETQYF
j_gene: TRBJ2-7; d_gene: TRBD2; v_gene: TRBV9; abundance: many; CDR3nt: TGTGCCAGCAGCGTAGTATTTGGAATAATGTGGCGGGGGGTCACCTACGAGCAGTACTTC; CDR3aa: CASSVVFGIMWRGVTYEQYF
j_gene: TRBJ2-2; d_gene: .; v_gene: TRBV7-2; abundance: few; CDR3nt: TGTGCCAGCAGCTTAGCCCTGACAGGAAACACCGGGGAGCTGTTTTTT; CDR3aa: CASSLALTGNTGELFF
j_gene: TRBJ2-3; d_gene: TRBD1; v_gene: TRBV4-3; abundance: .; CDR3nt: TGCGCCAGCAGCTATGGACAGGGGGGCTTCCCAGATACGCAGTATTTT; CDR3aa: CASSYGQGGFPDTQYF
j_gene: TRBJ1-6; d_gene: TRBD1; v_gene: TRBV6-5; abundance: few; CDR3nt: TGTGCCAGCAGCCGGCGCGGACAGGGAACGACCGGTCCTCGTATCATTTATAATTCACCCCTCCACTTT; CDR3aa: CASSRRGQGTTGPRIIYNSPLHF
j_gene: TRBJ2-7; d_gene: .; v_gene: TRBV5-6; abundance: .; CDR3nt: TGTGCCAGCAGCTTGTGGGTAGCGGTTACCTACGAGCAGTACTTC; CDR3aa: CASSLWVAVTYEQYF
j_gene: TRBJ2-1; d_gene: .; v_gene: TRBV7-9; abundance: .; CDR3nt: TGTGCCAGCAGCTTCAGCGATGAGCAGTTCTTC; CDR3aa: CASSFSDEQFF
j_gene: TRBJ2-3; d_gene: TRBD1; v_gene: TRBV5-1; abundance: .; CDR3nt: TGCGCCAGCAGCAAATGGACAGGGGGAACAGATACGCAGTATTTT; CDR3aa: CASSKWTGGTDTQYF
j_gene: TRBJ2-2; d_gene: TRBD2; v_gene: TRBV7-2; abundance: .; CDR3nt: TGTGCCAGCAGCTTAGTCGGGACTAGCACCGGGGAGCTGTTTTTT; CDR3aa: CASSLVGTSTGELFF
j_gene: TRBJ1-1; d_gene: .; v_gene: TRBV12-3/TRBV12-4; abundance: few; CDR3nt: TGTGCCAGCAGTTTAACTCAGGGGATGAACACTGAAGCTTTCTTT; CDR3aa: CASSLTQGMNTEAFF
j_gene: TRBJ2-1; d_gene: TRBD2; v_gene: TRBV20-1; abundance: few; CDR3nt: TGCAGTGCTAGGCTGACTAGCGGGTTGAATGAGCAGTTCTTC; CDR3aa: CSARLTSGLNEQFF
j_gene: TRBJ1-1; d_gene: TRBD1; v_gene: TRBV20-1; abundance: few; CDR3nt: TGCAGTGCTAGGACAGGGGCCGTGAACACTGAAGCTTTCTTT; CDR3aa: CSARTGAVNTEAFF
j_gene: TRBJ1-6; d_gene: .; v_gene: TRBV20-1; abundance: few; CDR3nt: TGCAGTGCTTGGGGGGGCTATAATTCACCCCTCCACTTT; CDR3aa: CSAWGGYNSPLHF